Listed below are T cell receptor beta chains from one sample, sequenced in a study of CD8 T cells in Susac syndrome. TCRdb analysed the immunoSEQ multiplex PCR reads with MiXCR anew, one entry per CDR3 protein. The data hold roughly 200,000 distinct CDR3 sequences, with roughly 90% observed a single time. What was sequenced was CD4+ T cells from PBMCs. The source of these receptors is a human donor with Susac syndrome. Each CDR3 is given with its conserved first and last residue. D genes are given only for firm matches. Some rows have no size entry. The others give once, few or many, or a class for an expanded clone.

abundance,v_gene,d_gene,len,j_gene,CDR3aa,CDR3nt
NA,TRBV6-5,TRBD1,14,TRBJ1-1,CASRRTGGYTEAFF,TGTGCCAGCAGGCGGACAGGGGGCTACACTGAAGCTTTCTTT
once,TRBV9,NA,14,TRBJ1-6,CASSVGRENSPLHF,TGTGCCAGCAGCGTAGGCAGGGAAAATTCACCCCTCCACTTT
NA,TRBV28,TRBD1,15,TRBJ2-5,CASSRAGQGRETQYF,TGTGCCAGCAGTCGTGCGGGACAGGGTAGAGAGACCCAGTACTTC
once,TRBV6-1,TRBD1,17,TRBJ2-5,CASSPGTGGDLQETQYF,TGTGCCAGCAGCCCCGGGACAGGGGGCGATCTGCAAGAGACCCAGTACTTC
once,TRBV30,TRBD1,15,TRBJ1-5,CAWRTTGDSNQPQHF,TGTGCCTGGAGGACGACAGGGGATAGCAATCAGCCCCAGCATTTT
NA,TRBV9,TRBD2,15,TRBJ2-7,CASSVGSSGTYEQYF,TGTGCCAGCAGCGTAGGATCTAGCGGGACCTACGAGCAGTACTTC
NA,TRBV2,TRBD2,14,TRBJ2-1,CASRLTTSGSLKFF,TGTGCCAGCAGACTCACAACTAGCGGGAGTCTTAAATTCTTC
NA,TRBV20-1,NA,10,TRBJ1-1,CSASARRAFF,TGCAGTGCTAGCGCTCGACGAGCTTTCTTT
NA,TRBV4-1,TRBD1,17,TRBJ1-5,CASSQVPTGAARQPQHF,TGCGCCAGCAGCCAGGTACCGACAGGGGCGGCCCGGCAGCCCCAGCATTTT
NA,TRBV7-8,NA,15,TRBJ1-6,CASSFTYRDDSPLHF,TGTGCCAGCAGCTTTACTTACAGGGATGACTCACCCCTCCACTTT
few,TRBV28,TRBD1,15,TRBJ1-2,CASSLYDRVPGGYTF,TGTGCCAGCAGTTTATACGACAGGGTACCGGGGGGCTACACCTTC
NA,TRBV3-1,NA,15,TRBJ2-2,CASSQSPDNTGELFF,TGTGCCAGCAGCCAGAGTCCAGATAACACCGGGGAGCTGTTTTTT
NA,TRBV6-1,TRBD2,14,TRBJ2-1,CASSEARTSGEQFF,TGTGCCAGCAGTGAAGCGAGGACTAGCGGTGAGCAGTTCTTC
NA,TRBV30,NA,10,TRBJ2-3,CAAGTDTQYF,TGTGCCGCCGGCACAGATACGCAGTATTTT
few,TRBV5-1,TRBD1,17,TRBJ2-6,CASSSGTGTTGANVLTF,TGCGCCAGCAGCTCCGGGACAGGGACAACCGGGGCCAACGTCCTGACTTTC
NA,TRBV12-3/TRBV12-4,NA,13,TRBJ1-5,CASSSPPNQPQHF,TGTGCCAGCAGCTCCCCTCCGAATCAGCCCCAGCATTTT
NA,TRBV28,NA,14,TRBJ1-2,CASSLSLRGYGYTF,TGTGCCAGCAGTTTATCCCTTCGGGGCTATGGCTACACCTTC
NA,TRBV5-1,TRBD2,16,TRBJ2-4,CASSSLGRSSANIQYF,TGCGCCAGCAGCTCCCTCGGGAGGTCTTCGGCGAACATTCAGTACTTC
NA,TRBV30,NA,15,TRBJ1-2,CAWRASGLGVHGYTF,TGTGCCTGGAGGGCCTCGGGACTAGGAGTTCATGGCTACACCTTC
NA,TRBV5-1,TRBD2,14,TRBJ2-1,CASSTTSGRAILVF,TGCGCCAGCAGCACGACTAGCGGGAGGGCCATCTTAGTCTTC
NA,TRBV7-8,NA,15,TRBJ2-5,CASSQDSFGRETQYF,TGTGCCAGCAGCCAAGACAGTTTTGGACGAGAGACCCAGTACTTC
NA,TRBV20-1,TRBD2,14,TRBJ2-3,CSASLAGGADTQYF,TGCAGTGCTAGTCTAGCGGGGGGTGCAGATACGCAGTATTTT
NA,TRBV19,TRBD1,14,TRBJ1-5,CASSITGGGQPQHF,TGTGCCAGTAGTATCACAGGGGGCGGTCAGCCCCAGCATTTT
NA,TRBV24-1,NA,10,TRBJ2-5,CATSSETQYF,TGTGCCACCAGTAGCGAGACCCAGTACTTC
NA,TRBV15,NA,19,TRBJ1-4,CATSRDRLWSVATNEKLFF,TGTGCCACCAGCAGAGATCGGTTGTGGTCGGTTGCAACTAATGAAAAACTGTTTTTT
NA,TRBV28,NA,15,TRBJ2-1,CASRKLGTSYNEQFF,TGTGCCAGCAGGAAACTAGGTACCTCCTACAATGAGCAGTTCTTC
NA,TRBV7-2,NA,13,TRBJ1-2,CASSLGQYDGYTF,TGTGCCAGCAGCTTAGGCCAGTACGACGGCTACACCTTC
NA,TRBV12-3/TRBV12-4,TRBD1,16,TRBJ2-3,CASSSGTGGSADTQYF,TGTGCCAGCAGCTCCGGGACAGGGGGCTCCGCAGATACGCAGTATTTT
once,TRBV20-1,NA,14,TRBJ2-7,CSAIPQGGGLEQYF,TGCAGTGCTATCCCTCAGGGTGGTGGCCTCGAGCAGTACTTC
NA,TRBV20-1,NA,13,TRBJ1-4,CSAAQGLLEKLFF,TGCAGTGCTGCACAGGGATTATTAGAAAAACTGTTTTTT
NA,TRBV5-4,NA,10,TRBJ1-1,CASSLEGAFF,TGTGCCAGCAGCTTGGAAGGAGCTTTCTTT
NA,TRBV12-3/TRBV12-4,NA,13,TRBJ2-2,CASKNSGTGELFF,TGTGCCAGCAAGAACTCTGGGACCGGGGAGCTGTTTTTT
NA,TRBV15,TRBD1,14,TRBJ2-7,CATSRTGTGYEQYF,TGTGCCACCAGCAGGACAGGGACAGGGTACGAGCAGTACTTC
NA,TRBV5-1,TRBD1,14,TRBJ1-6,CASSSQGFGSPLHF,TGCGCCAGCAGCTCACAGGGGTTTGGTTCACCCCTCCACTTT
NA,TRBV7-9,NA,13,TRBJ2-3,CASSSGGGNTQYF,TGTGCCAGCAGCTCAGGGGGGGGGAATACGCAGTATTTT
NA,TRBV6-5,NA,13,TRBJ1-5,CASRETINQPQHF,TGTGCCAGCAGAGAGACAATAAATCAGCCCCAGCATTTT
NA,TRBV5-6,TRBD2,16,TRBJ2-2,CASSLGPAGGTGELFF,TGTGCCAGCAGCTTGGGCCCAGCGGGAGGAACCGGGGAGCTGTTTTTT
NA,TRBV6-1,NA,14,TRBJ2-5,CASSEARWQETQYF,TGTGCCAGCAGTGAAGCTCGGTGGCAAGAGACCCAGTACTTC
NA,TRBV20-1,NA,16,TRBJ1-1,CSARPPAGQQNTEAFF,TGCAGTGCTAGACCCCCTGCCGGACAGCAGAACACTGAAGCTTTCTTT
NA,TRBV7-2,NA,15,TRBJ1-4,CASSLGDNVQGELFF,TGTGCCAGCAGCTTAGGGGACAATGTACAGGGCGAACTGTTTTTT
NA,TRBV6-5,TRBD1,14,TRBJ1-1,CASSYSSGQRGAFF,TGTGCCAGCAGTTACTCCTCGGGACAGAGGGGAGCTTTCTTT
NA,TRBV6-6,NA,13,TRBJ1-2,CASSYGLGGGYTF,TGTGCCAGCAGTTACGGGCTAGGGGGTGGCTACACCTTC
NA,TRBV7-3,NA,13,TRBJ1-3,CASSSRQGNTIYF,TGTGCCAGCAGCTCCCGACAAGGAAACACCATATATTTT
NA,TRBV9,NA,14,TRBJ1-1,CASSVVSAHTEAFF,TGTGCCAGCAGCGTAGTCTCAGCTCACACTGAAGCTTTCTTT
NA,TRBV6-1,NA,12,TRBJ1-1,CASRPRNTEAFF,TGTGCCAGCAGACCCCGTAACACTGAAGCTTTCTTT
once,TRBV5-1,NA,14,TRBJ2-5,CASSFVKGQETQYF,TGCGCCAGCAGCTTCGTGAAGGGGCAAGAGACCCAGTACTTC
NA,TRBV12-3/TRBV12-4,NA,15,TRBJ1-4,CASSNWLTTNEKLFF,TGTGCCAGCAGCAACTGGTTGACAACTAATGAAAAACTGTTTTTT
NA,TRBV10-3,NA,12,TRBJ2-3,CATGTSTDTQYF,TGTGCCACCGGGACGAGCACAGATACGCAGTATTTT
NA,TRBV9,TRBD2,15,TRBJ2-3,CASSVRLASTDTQYF,TGTGCCAGCAGCGTAAGACTAGCTAGCACAGATACGCAGTATTTT
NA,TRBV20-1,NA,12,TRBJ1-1,CSALRVNTEAFF,TGCAGTGCTCTCCGGGTGAACACTGAAGCTTTCTTT
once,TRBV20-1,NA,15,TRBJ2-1,CSAPEGTNTYNEQFF,TGCAGTGCCCCTGAGGGAACGAATACCTACAATGAGCAGTTCTTC
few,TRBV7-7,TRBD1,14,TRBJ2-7,CASSPGQGTGEQYF,TGTGCTAGCAGCCCAGGACAGGGTACGGGCGAGCAGTACTTC